The 20 T cell receptor beta chains below come from one sample, sequenced in a study of regulatory T cells in long-lasting Graves disease. Specified time point: newly diagnosed GD, antithyroid drugs for less than 3 months. RNA from PBMCs was the source of the TCR library. Sequencing libraries for TCR beta were prepared with iRepertoire HTBI primers and Arm-PCR of CDR3 regions. From the multiplex PCR reads, TCRdb called clonotypes with MiXCR, one entry per CDR3 protein. The sample includes a few hundred thousand distinct CDR3 sequences, 15% to 20% of them seen just once. A further study also used this sample, focusing on T cells in Graves' hyperthyroidism and ophthalmopathy.

The specimen was peripheral blood mononuclear cells (PBMCs), collected at new diagnosis, from a patient treated with antithyroid drugs. The source is a woman in her thirties with Graves disease.

This clonotype has at least ten counts. The J gene is TRBJ1-5, the V gene TRBV7-2; tentatively, D is TRBD1 (5 bases). CDR3 length: 16 amino acids. The ends were cut back, 5 bases at V and 0 bases at J, with 14 bases in the middle. From germline, CDR1 is SGHTA and CDR2 FQGNSA. CDR3 loop: CASSAQAGFSNQPQHF. DNA for the CDR3: TGTGCCAGCAGCGCGCAAGCAGGGTTTAGCAATCAGCCCCAGCATTTT.

This clonotype was counted many times. The chain links TRBV19 to TRBJ1-1; D is perhaps TRBD1 (6 bases). Trimming pared 4 bases from V and 10 bases from J, leaving 16 bases between. CDR1 and CDR2 (germline): LNHDA, SQIVND (reference sequence). The CDR3 loop spans 13 amino acids. The CDR3 bases are TGTGCCAGTAGTACTACAGGGTCGCGCGGAGCTTTCTTT. This sequence encodes CASSTTGSRGAFF.

The J gene is TRBJ2-5, the V gene TRBV4-2, with D maybe TRBD1 (5 bases). CDR1 and CDR2 (germline): LGHNA, YNFKEQ. V was cut by 0 bases and J by 5 bases, with 13 bases left in between. The length of the CDR3 is 15 residues. CDR3 sequence reads: CASSQEVAGLETQYF. Here the CDR3 DNA reads TGTGCCAGCAGCCAAGAGGTGGCAGGGTTGGAGACCCAGTACTTC.

This clonotype was counted at least ten times. The rearrangement links TRBV2 to TRBJ1-4; TRBD1 aligns across 7 bases. The germline V gene encodes CDR1 SNHLY and CDR2 FYNNEI. Trimming cost V 10 bases and J 4 bases; bases outside gene matches: 3. The CDR3 has 12 amino acids. CDR3: CAIGTDNEKLFF. As DNA, the CDR3 is TGTGCCATCGGGACAGATAATGAAAAACTGTTTTTT.

This clonotype was recorded many times. J is TRBJ1-6 and V is TRBV18; 10 nucleotides align to TRBD1. Germline V gene data show CDR1 as KGHSH and CDR2 as LQKENI. V was clipped by 3 bases and J by 7 bases; unmatched bases: 3. CDR3 length equals 15 residues. Here the CDR3 reads CASSPRTGGNSPLHF. In nucleotides, the CDR3 is TGTGCCAGCTCACCTCGGACAGGGGGAAATTCACCCCTCCACTTT.

This clonotype showed up just a few times. The rearrangement joins TRBV19 to TRBJ1-2, with D uncertain. The CDR3 length is 12 residues. The germline CDR1 and CDR2 sequences are LNHDA and SQIVND (reference sequence). Trimming left V 3 bases short and J 1 base short, with 3 bases between. CDR3 in DNA: TGTGCCAGTAGTATCCATAACTATGGCTACACCTTC. Protein sequence: CASSIHNYGYTF.

This sequence joins TRBV7-9 and TRBJ1-1, with TRBD1 as a possible D gene (5 bases). CDR1 SEHNR and CDR2 FQNEAQ come from the germline V gene (reference sequence). V was shortened by 3 bases and J by 2 bases, with 10 bases between the two germline ends. This CDR3 comprises 14 residues. Here the CDR3 reads CASSLTDYNTEAFF. The CDR3, as DNA: TGTGCCAGCAGCTTGACAGACTACAACACTGAAGCTTTCTTT.

CDR3 region: CASSTGEGTGELFF. CDR3 coding DNA: TGTGCCAGCAGCACAGGGGAGGGCACCGGGGAGCTGTTTTTT. V gene TRBV9 combines with J gene TRBJ2-2; D might be TRBD1 or TRBD2, each matching 7 bases. Per the germline V gene, CDR1 is SGDLS and CDR2 is YYNGEE. V shed 4 bases and J shed 4 bases, with 11 bases lying between them. There are 14 residues in the CDR3.

At least ten counts were recorded for this clonotype. J is TRBJ1-4 and V is TRBV6-1; D is unclear. The CDR3 is 14 residues long. The V gene's germline CDR1 is MNHNS and CDR2 SASEGT. The V and J ends lost 2 bases and 4 bases respectively, with 8 bases between them. CDR3 sequence (DNA): TGTGCCAGCAGTGAAATTGGGAGTAATGAAAAACTGTTTTTT. As protein: CASSEIGSNEKLFF.

Turning to this clonotype: A single base is all that separates this from a far larger clone, so a read error is likely. The conserved final phenylalanine or tryptophan is absent from the CDR3, which likely points to a read error. V gene TRBV5-1 combines with J gene TRBJ2-7; a possible D gene is TRBD1 (6 bases). Gene TRBJ2-1 matches the end of the DNA better, so the J call may be wrong. The CDR3 sequence is 15 residues long. Germline lookup yields CDR1 SGHRS and CDR2 YFSETQ. The CDR3 region is CASSLDGTSYNEQFL. Here the CDR3 DNA reads TGCGCCAGCAGCTTGGACGGGACAAGCTACAATGAGCAGTTCTTG.

This clonotype was seen repeatedly, ten times or more. CDR3 sequence reads: CASAGQGGTGELFF. CDR3 bases: TGTGCCAGCGCGGGGCAGGGAGGAACCGGGGAGCTGTTTTTT. The V call is TRBV10-3, the J call TRBJ2-2; perhaps TRBD2 as D (6 bases). V shed 10 bases and J shed 5 bases, with 17 bases lying between them. The CDR3 is 14 residues long. Germline values: CDR1 ENHRY, CDR2 SYGVKD.

This clonotype was seen at least ten times. Here the CDR3 DNA reads TGTGCCAGCAGGATGGCTGGGGCCGGGCATCGCGGCTACACCTTC. Protein: CASRMAGAGHRGYTF. The J gene is TRBJ1-2, the V gene TRBV11-2, with D possibly matching TRBD1 (5 bases). CDR3 size: 15 residues. V was pared by 6 bases and J by 8 bases, with 22 bases between. The germline V gene has CDR1 SGHAT and CDR2 FQNNGV.

The rearrangement joins TRBV5-1 to TRBJ2-5, with 7 bases identical to TRBD2. There are 16 residues in the CDR3. Germline trimming cut 4 bases from V and 5 bases from J; bases unmatched to any gene: 14. Germline V gene lookup returns CDR1 SGHRS and CDR2 YFSETQ. The DNA of the CDR3 is TGCGCCAGCAGCCCCAACCCGGGGGGATTAGTGGAGACCCAGTACTTC. The encoded protein is CASSPNPGGLVETQYF.

This clonotype was seen at least ten times. The chain couples TRBV20-1 to TRBJ1-6, with D tentatively TRBD1 (5 bases). The CDR3 has 16 amino acids. Per germline, CDR1 DFQATT and CDR2 SNEGSKA (reference sequence). Trimming pared 1 base from V and 8 bases from J, leaving 18 bases between. As DNA, the CDR3 is TGCAGTGCTAGAGGGGTGGTGGGCAGGGAGGATTCACCCCTCCACTTT. Translated: CSARGVVGREDSPLHF.

At least ten counts were recorded for this clonotype. The chain employs TRBV6-1 and TRBJ2-7; the D is unclear. The CDR3 extends over 11 amino acids. Trimming stripped 4 bases from V and 7 bases from J, with 8 bases between. Germline V gene lookup returns CDR1 MNHNS and CDR2 SASEGT. CDR3 DNA sequence: TGTGCCAGCAGTGGTCCCCGGGAGCAGTACTTC. Encoded protein: CASSGPREQYF.

This clonotype was detected ten times or more. A junction end diverges from the germline sequence, so it may reflect a read error. The rearrangement joins TRBV4-1 to TRBJ1-1; the D gene is possibly TRBD1 (5 bases). CDR1 MGHRA and CDR2 YSYEKL come from the germline V gene. The CDR3 sequence is 17 residues long. CDR3 in amino acids: CASSQGRGALANTEAFF. The CDR3 coding sequence is TGTGCCAGCAGCCAAGGAAGAGGGGCGCTTGCAAACACTGAAGCTTTCTTT.

This clonotype was found many times. This rearrangement joins TRBV3-1 to TRBJ1-5; a weak D match, TRBD1 (5 bases). CDR1 LGHDT and CDR2 YNNKEL come from the germline V gene (reference sequence). The CDR3 loop spans 14 amino acids. Trimming left V 1 base short and J 7 bases short, with 11 bases between. The CDR3 sequence: CASSQGGISQPQHF. CDR3 coding DNA: TGTGCCAGCAGCCAAGGGGGGATATCACAGCCCCAGCATTTT.

Points on this clonotype: Being one base from a much bigger clone, this may be a read error. In DNA, the CDR3 is TGTGCCGGCGGAACCTATCGCGAAGCTTTCTTT. Translation: CAGGTYREAFF. The V call is TRBV6-1, the J call TRBJ1-1, with unresolved D. V shed 11 bases and J shed 8 bases, with 15 bases lying between them. This CDR3 comprises 11 residues. CDR1 is MNHNS, CDR2 SASEGT, per germline.

This clonotype has ten or more counts. The chain uses TRBV7-6 and TRBJ2-7; 7 bases are shared with TRBD2. Germline CDR1 SGHVS, CDR2 FNYEAQ. The CDR3 sequence is 14 residues long. J was trimmed by 3 bases and V by 3 bases; bases with no gene match: 5. CDR3 region: CASSFTSADYEQYF. The CDR3 DNA follows: TGTGCCAGCAGCTTTACTAGCGCCGACTACGAGCAGTACTTC.

The V call is TRBV11-2, the J call TRBJ2-3, with 7 bases that match TRBD1. Germline V gene lookup returns CDR1 SGHAT and CDR2 FQNNGV. This CDR3 has 15 residues. V trimming: 1 base; J trimming: 3 bases; junction bases outside the gene matches: 4. In DNA form, the CDR3 reads TGTGCCAGCAGCTTAGGAAGGGGGCAGACAGATACGCAGTATTTT. This translates into CASSLGRGQTDTQYF. The whole variable domain, remainder taken from reference TRBV11-2 and TRBJ2-3, is EAGVAQSPRYKIIEKRQSVAFWCNPISGHATLYWYQQILGQGPKLLIQFQNNGVVDDSQLPKDRFSAERLKGVDSTLKIQPAKLEDSAVYLCASSLGRGQTDTQYFGPGTRLTVL.